This is a list of T cell receptor beta chains from one sample in a study of pediatric ulcerative colitis. Using immunoSEQ multiplex PCR, the repertoire was profiled, and TCRdb retains in-frame clones only, with some absent. The sample contains tens of thousands of clones, about 81% of which appear only once. What was sequenced was gut tissue. The origin of the receptors is a boy aged 10-17 years with mild ulcerative colitis. The CDR3 runs from the conserved cysteine through the conserved F or W. Fields, in order: clone size, V gene, J gene, D gene, CDR3 DNA, CDR3 protein. D genes are given only for firm matches. Clone size is not always given. Where it is, it says once, few, many or a class for expanded clones.

>few|TRBV6-1|TRBJ1-6|.
TGTGCCAGCAGTGAAACGACAGACTCACCCCTCCACTTT
CASSETTDSPLHF
>.|TRBV11-1|TRBJ2-7|TRBD1
TGTGCCAGCAGCCGTTCGGCTCAGGGGGCCTTCTACGAGCAGTACTTC
CASSRSAQGAFYEQYF
>once|TRBV5-4|TRBJ2-3|TRBD1
TGTGCCAGCAGTTATACAGGGGGTTACACAGATACGCAGTATTTT
CASSYTGGYTDTQYF
>.|TRBV6-5|TRBJ2-7|.
TGTGCCAGCAGTTACGGGCAAGCAGCCTACGAGCAGTACTTC
CASSYGQAAYEQYF
>.|TRBV5-6|TRBJ1-6|.
TGTGCCAGCAGCTTGGCAATAGACGGCTATTCACCCCTCCACTTT
CASSLAIDGYSPLHF
>few|TRBV7-9|TRBJ1-5|.
TGTGCCAGCAGCTTAGGGACCGCTAGCAATCAGCCCCAGCATTTT
CASSLGTASNQPQHF
>.|TRBV6-4|TRBJ2-2|.
TGTGCCAGCAGTGACTCTTACACCGGGGAGCTGTTTTTT
CASSDSYTGELFF
>.|TRBV4-1|TRBJ2-7|TRBD2
TGCGCCAGCAGCCCCAGAATTAGCGGGGGGGCCCTCGAGCAGTACTTC
CASSPRISGGALEQYF
>.|TRBV2|TRBJ2-1|.
TGTGCCAGCATTTCCGGCAGGGCCGACAATGAGCAGTTCTTC
CASISGRADNEQFF
>.|TRBV6-5|TRBJ2-5|TRBD2
TGTGCCAGCATGAAGGGAGGGATGGAGACCCAGTACTTC
CASMKGGMETQYF
>few|TRBV7-9|TRBJ2-7|TRBD1
TGTGCCAGCAGCTTCAACAGGGGCCACGAGCAGTACTTC
CASSFNRGHEQYF
>.|TRBV10-3|TRBJ1-5|.
TGTGCCAGCAGTCCCAGGGGCTATAGCAATCAGCCCCAGCATTTT
CASSPRGYSNQPQHF
>.|TRBV11-1|TRBJ2-3|TRBD1
TGTGCCAGCAGCCCCCGGGACAGTAGCACAGATACGCAGTATTTT
CASSPRDSSTDTQYF
>.|TRBV7-2|TRBJ2-2|TRBD2
TGTGCCAGCAGCCCTTCAAAAGCGGGGGTATTCTCCGGGGAGCTGTTTTTT
CASSPSKAGVFSGELFF
>.|TRBV11-1|TRBJ1-1|.
TGTGCCAGCAGCTTAGGCACAGTGAACACTGAAGCTTTCTTT
CASSLGTVNTEAFF
>.|TRBV5-1|TRBJ1-6|TRBD1
TGCGCCAGCAGCTTTTTTTTGACAGGGGATTCACCCCTCCACTTT
CASSFFLTGDSPLHF
>.|TRBV20-1|TRBJ1-2|.
TGCAGTCTCGGGAAGAACTATGGCTACACCTTC
CSLGKNYGYTF
>once|TRBV19|TRBJ2-5|TRBD2
TGTGCCAGTAGCGCCGGGACTAGCGTGCAGACCCAGTACTTC
CASSAGTSVQTQYF
>once|TRBV9|TRBJ2-7|.
TGTGCCAGCAGCGAGGGGGGGGCTCGGGACGAGCAGTACTTC
CASSEGGARDEQYF
>.|TRBV6-1|TRBJ2-5|TRBD1
TGTGCCAGCAGTGAAAGGGTGAGGACAGGGGGCCGAGAGACCCAGTACTTC
CASSERVRTGGRETQYF
>.|TRBV7-2|TRBJ1-5|TRBD1
TGTGCCAGCAGCCCCAACCGACAGGGTTATCAGCCCCAGCATTTT
CASSPNRQGYQPQHF
>.|TRBV7-6|TRBJ1-4|TRBD1
TGTGCCAGCAGCTCCGAGGACAGGGTGGGGGAAAAACTGTTTTTT
CASSSEDRVGEKLFF
>few|TRBV2|TRBJ2-7|.
TGTGCCAGCAATTTCGGAGGCATCCACTACGAGCAGTACTTC
CASNFGGIHYEQYF
>.|TRBV10-3|TRBJ1-2|.
TGTGCCATCAGTGTCTGGGAGGTAGCTAACTATGGCTACACCTTC
CAISVWEVANYGYTF
>.|TRBV18|TRBJ1-5|TRBD1
TGTGCCAGCTCACCAAGGGGGACAGGGAATCAGCCCCAGCATTTT
CASSPRGTGNQPQHF
>.|TRBV7-2|TRBJ2-7|TRBD2
TGTGCCAGCAGCTTAGCAGCTAGCGGGGGTGATGAGCAGTACTTC
CASSLAASGGDEQYF
>.|TRBV29-1|TRBJ2-1|TRBD1
TGCAGCGTCAACCCCCCGGCGGGGACAGGGTTCAATGAGCAGTTCTTC
CSVNPPAGTGFNEQFF
>.|TRBV5-4|TRBJ1-1|.
TGTGCCAGCAGCTTGGCCTGGGGCGCCCCTGAAGCTTTCTTT
CASSLAWGAPEAFF
>.|TRBV11-2|TRBJ2-2|.
TGTGCCAGCACCCCGGAGTATGCCGGGGAGCTGTTTTTT
CASTPEYAGELFF
>.|TRBV5-5|TRBJ1-6|TRBD1
TGTGCCAGCAGCCCTCGACAGGGGGCGGTTGACGGTTCACCCCTCCACTTT
CASSPRQGAVDGSPLHF
>.|TRBV6-5|TRBJ1-6|.
TGTGCCAGCAGTTACGGGCTCGGGTCACCCCTCCACTTT
CASSYGLGSPLHF
>.|TRBV6-1|TRBJ1-2|.
TGTGCCAGCCAGCGTATAGCTAACTATGGCTACACCTTC
CASQRIANYGYTF
>.|TRBV6-5|TRBJ1-1|.
TGTGCCAGCAGGAGGGGCGCCACTGAAGCTTTCTTT
CASRRGATEAFF
>.|TRBV5-8|TRBJ1-1|.
TGTGCCAGCAGCTACCAAGCTTTCTTT
CASSYQAFF
>once|TRBV10-3|TRBJ1-2|.
TGTGCCATCAGTGAAGGAAGGCCGCCTCCGGTCCACTATGGCTACACCTTC
CAISEGRPPPVHYGYTF
>.|TRBV6-6|TRBJ2-5|TRBD1
TGTGCCAGCCGGGACAGGGGTAGGCAGACCCAGTACTTC
CASRDRGRQTQYF
>.|TRBV7-8|TRBJ2-3|TRBD2
TGTGCCAGCAGCCCATCCCCGGGGGGAGCATCCAATACGCAGTATTTT
CASSPSPGGASNTQYF
>.|TRBV7-9|TRBJ2-7|.
TGTGCCAGCAGCTTAGAGGTAGCAGGAACCGGGAAGCAGTACTTC
CASSLEVAGTGKQYF
>.|TRBV29-1|TRBJ2-3|TRBD2
TGCAGCGTTGAAGGGGCCCAACTAGCGGGGGGATGGCTAAACACAGATACGCAGTATTTT
CSVEGAQLAGGWLNTDTQYF
>.|TRBV10-3|TRBJ2-2|.
TGTGCCATCAGGGACCGGGACCGACTCACCGGGGAGCTGTTTTTT
CAIRDRDRLTGELFF
>.|TRBV11-3|TRBJ2-3|TRBD2
TGTGCCAGCAGATCCCGGGGGGGCGCAGATACGCAGTATTTT
CASRSRGGADTQYF
>.|TRBV6-1|TRBJ1-2|.
TGTGCCAGCACCAGGGGCGCGACTAACTATGGCTACACCTTC
CASTRGATNYGYTF
>once|TRBV5-6|TRBJ1-1|TRBD1
TGTGCCAGCAGCTTGGCCGGACAGGGGGCCACTGAAGCTTTCTTT
CASSLAGQGATEAFF
>.|TRBV9|TRBJ1-1|.
TGTGCCAGCAGCGCTCCTTTTGGGGGCCTGAACACTGAAGCTTTCTTT
CASSAPFGGLNTEAFF
>.|TRBV5-4|TRBJ1-2|.
TGTGCCAGCAGGCGGTTTAACTATGGCTACACCTTC
CASRRFNYGYTF